This T cell receptor (beta chain) is from a study of beta chain features in type 1 diabetes. Study-wide background: Cells sorted and examined across all samples totaled 90 million to 120 million.

The authors reverse transcribed all of the isolated RNA, so sequencing captured expressed TCRB transcripts. This table comes from immunoSEQ multiplex PCR, and its TCRdb copy is limited to in-frame clones, with some not included. The data show hundreds of thousands of clones, 15% to 19% seen once. Germline assignment: CDR1 SGHRS and CDR2 YFSETQ. CDR3 length: 14 residues. V lost 1 base and J lost 0, with 8 bases in between. This clone was seen only a few times. The sequence was collected from a man between 18 and 29 years old in good health. Sequences were obtained from naive CD4+ T cells from blood. The rearrangement joins TRBV5-1 to TRBJ2-7; tentative D call: TRBD1 (5 bases). In nucleotides, the CDR3 is TGCGCCAGCAGCTTGCGACAGAACTCCTACGAGCAGTACTTC. Encoded protein: CASSLRQNSYEQYF.